This T cell receptor (beta chain) comes out of a study of blood T cell repertoires in COVID-19. Background on the study: The study drew acute and convalescent COVID-19 samples from the United States, Italy and Spain. Sample material is recorded as cDNA or gDNA derived from T cells, B-cell-depleted T cells, or PBMCs.

Clones were sequenced by immunoSEQ multiplex PCR, and TCRdb holds only the in-frame ones, with some missing. The table records some 170,000 clones, about nine tenths of them present only once. Germline CDR1 LNHDA, CDR2 SQIVND (reference sequence). This CDR3 is 15 amino acids long. Between the trimmed V and J ends, which lost 3 bases and 3 bases, there was a span of 11 bases. This clone was seen once. This clonotype was obtained from a woman aged 50 to 60 with acute or convalescent COVID-19. The source material was peripheral blood. The chain combines TRBV19 with TRBJ1-4; a possible D gene is TRBD1 (5 bases). CDR3 residues: CASSMEGLPNEKLFF. The CDR3 DNA is TGTGCCAGTAGTATGGAGGGACTGCCTAATGAAAAACTGTTTTTT.